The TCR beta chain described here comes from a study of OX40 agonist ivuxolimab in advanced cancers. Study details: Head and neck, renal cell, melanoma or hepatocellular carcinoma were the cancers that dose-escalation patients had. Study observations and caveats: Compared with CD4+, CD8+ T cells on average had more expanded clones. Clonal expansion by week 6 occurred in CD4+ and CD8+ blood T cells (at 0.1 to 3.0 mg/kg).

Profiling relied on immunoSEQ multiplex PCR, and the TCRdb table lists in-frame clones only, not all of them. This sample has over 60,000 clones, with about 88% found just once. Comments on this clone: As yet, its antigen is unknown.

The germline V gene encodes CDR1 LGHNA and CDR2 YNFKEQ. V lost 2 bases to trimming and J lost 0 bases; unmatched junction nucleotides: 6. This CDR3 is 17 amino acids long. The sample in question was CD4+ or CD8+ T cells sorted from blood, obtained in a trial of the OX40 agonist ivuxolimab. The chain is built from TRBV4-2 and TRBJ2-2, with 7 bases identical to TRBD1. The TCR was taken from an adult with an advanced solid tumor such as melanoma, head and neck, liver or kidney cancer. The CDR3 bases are TGTGCCAGCAGCCAACTAGGCAGGGGGTCGAACACCGGGGAGCTGTTTTTT. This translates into CASSQLGRGSNTGELFF.